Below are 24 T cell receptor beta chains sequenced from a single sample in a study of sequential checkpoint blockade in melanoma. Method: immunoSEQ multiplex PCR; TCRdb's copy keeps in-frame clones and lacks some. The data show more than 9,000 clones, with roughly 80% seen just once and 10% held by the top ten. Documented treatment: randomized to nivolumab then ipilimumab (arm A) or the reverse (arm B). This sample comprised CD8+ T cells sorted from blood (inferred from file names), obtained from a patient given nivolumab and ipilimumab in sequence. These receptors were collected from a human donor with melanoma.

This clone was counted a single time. CDR3 amino acids: CAISEDRKSAFF. The CDR3, as DNA: TGTGCCATCAGTGAGGACAGGAAGTCGGCTTTCTTT. The J gene is TRBJ1-1, the V gene TRBV10-3; tentative D call: TRBD1 (6 bases). Trimming stripped 2 bases from V and 11 bases from J, with 12 bases between. Germline V gene data show CDR1 as ENHRY and CDR2 as SYGVKD. The CDR3 has 12 residues.

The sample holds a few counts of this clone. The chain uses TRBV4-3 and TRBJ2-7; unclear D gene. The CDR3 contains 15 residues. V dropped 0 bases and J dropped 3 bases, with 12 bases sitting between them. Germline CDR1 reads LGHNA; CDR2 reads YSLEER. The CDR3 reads CASSQDRATNYEQYF. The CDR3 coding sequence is TGCGCCAGCAGCCAAGATAGAGCCACCAACTACGAGCAGTACTTC.

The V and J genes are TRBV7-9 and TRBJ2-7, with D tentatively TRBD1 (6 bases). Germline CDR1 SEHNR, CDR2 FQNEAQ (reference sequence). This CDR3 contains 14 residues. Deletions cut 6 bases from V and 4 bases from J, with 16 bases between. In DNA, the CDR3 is TGTGCCAGCAGTTACGCAACAGGGATGTACGAGCAGTACTTC. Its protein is CASSYATGMYEQYF.

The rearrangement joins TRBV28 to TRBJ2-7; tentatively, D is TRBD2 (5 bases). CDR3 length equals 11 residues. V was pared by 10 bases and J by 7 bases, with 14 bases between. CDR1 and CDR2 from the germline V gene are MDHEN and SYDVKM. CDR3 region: CATSPLAEQYF. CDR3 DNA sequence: TGTGCCACTTCCCCCCTAGCTGAGCAGTACTTC.

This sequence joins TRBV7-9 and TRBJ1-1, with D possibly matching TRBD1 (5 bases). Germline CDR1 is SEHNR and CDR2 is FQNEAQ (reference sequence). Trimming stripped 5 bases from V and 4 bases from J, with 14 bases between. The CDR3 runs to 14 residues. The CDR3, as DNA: TGTGCCAGCAGCCGGGTGGGGCTTGGCACTGAAGCTTTCTTT. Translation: CASSRVGLGTEAFF.

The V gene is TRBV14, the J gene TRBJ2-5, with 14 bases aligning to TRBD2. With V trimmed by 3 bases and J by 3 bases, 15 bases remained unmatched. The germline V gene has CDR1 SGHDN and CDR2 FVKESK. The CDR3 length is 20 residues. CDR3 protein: CASSQETSGRAYPLEETQYF. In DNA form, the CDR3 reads TGTGCCAGCAGCCAGGAGACTAGCGGGAGGGCCTATCCCCTTGAAGAGACCCAGTACTTC.

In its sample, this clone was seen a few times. This CDR3 is CASSVASGPYEQYF. DNA of the CDR3: TGTGCCAGCAGCGTCGCCAGCGGACCCTACGAGCAGTACTTC. The chain has TRBV9 and TRBJ2-7, with TRBD2 as a possible D gene (5 bases). Trimming removed 2 bases from V and 2 bases from J, with 11 bases in between. The CDR3 has 14 amino acids. Germline V gives CDR1 SGDLS, CDR2 YYNGEE.

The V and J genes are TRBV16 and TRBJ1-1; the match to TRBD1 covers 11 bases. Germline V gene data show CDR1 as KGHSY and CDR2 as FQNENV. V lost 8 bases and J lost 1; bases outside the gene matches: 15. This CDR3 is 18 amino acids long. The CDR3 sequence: CASLPVRGQGVKNTEAFF. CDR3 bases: TGTGCCAGCCTCCCGGTTCGGGGACAGGGGGTGAAGAACACTGAAGCTTTCTTT.

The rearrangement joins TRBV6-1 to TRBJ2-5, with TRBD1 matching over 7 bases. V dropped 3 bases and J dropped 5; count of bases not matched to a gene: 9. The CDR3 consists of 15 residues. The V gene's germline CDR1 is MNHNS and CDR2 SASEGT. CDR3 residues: CASSEYQTGYETQYF. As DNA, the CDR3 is TGTGCCAGCAGTGAGTACCAGACAGGGTACGAGACCCAGTACTTC.

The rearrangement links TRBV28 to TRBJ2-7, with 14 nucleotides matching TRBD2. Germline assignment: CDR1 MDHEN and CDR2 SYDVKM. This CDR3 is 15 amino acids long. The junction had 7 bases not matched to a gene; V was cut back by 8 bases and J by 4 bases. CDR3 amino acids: CASSGLAGERYEQYF. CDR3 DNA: TGTGCCAGCTCGGGACTAGCGGGAGAGAGATACGAGCAGTACTTC.

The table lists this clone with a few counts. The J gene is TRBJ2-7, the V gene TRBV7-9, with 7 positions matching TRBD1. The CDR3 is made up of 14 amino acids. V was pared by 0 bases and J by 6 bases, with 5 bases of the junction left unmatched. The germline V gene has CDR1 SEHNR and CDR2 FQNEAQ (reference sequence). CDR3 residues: CASSLASTGAEQYF. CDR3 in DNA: TGTGCCAGCAGCTTAGCGAGTACAGGGGCCGAGCAGTACTTC.

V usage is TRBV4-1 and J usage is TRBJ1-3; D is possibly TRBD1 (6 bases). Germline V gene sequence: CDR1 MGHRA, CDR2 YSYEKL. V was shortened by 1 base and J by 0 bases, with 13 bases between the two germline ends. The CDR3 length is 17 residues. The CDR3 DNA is TGCGCCAGCAGCCAAGTGGGGGCGTTAAACTCTGGAAACACCATATATTTT. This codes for CASSQVGALNSGNTIYF.

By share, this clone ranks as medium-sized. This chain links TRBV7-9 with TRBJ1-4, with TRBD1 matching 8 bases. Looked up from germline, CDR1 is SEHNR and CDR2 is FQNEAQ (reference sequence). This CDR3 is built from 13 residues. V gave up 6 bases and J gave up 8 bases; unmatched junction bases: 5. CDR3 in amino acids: CASSDRGGEKLFF. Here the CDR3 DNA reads TGTGCCAGCAGTGACAGGGGTGGGGAAAAACTGTTTTTT.

The CDR3 nucleotides read TGTGCCAGCAGCTCTGGACAGAGCTCCTACGAGCAGTACTTC. This gives the protein CASSSGQSSYEQYF. This chain connects TRBV7-9 to TRBJ2-7, with D maybe TRBD1 (6 bases). Per germline, CDR1 SEHNR and CDR2 FQNEAQ (reference sequence). The CDR3 consists of 14 residues. Trimming took 4 bases from V and 0 from J, leaving 10 bases between them.

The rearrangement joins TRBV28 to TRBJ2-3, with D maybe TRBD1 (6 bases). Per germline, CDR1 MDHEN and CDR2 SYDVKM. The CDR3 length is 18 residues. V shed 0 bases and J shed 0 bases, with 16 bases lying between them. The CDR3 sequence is CASSLWAGVGTSTDTQYF. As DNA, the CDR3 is TGTGCCAGCAGTTTATGGGCAGGGGTCGGAACTAGCACAGATACGCAGTATTTT.

CDR3 loop: CASSPIANTEAFF. In nucleotides, the CDR3 is TGTGCCAGCAGCCCTATCGCGAACACTGAAGCTTTCTTT. The genes are TRBV28 and TRBJ1-1, with D hard to call. Per germline, CDR1 MDHEN and CDR2 SYDVKM. Trimming cost V 6 bases and J 1 base, with 9 bases left between them. The CDR3 extends over 13 amino acids.

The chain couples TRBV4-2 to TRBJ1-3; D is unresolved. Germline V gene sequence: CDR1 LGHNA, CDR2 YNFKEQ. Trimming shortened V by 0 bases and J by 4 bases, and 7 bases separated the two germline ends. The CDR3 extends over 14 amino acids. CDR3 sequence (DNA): TGTGCCAGCAGCCAAGAGGGCAGCGGAAACACCATATATTTT. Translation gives CASSQEGSGNTIYF.

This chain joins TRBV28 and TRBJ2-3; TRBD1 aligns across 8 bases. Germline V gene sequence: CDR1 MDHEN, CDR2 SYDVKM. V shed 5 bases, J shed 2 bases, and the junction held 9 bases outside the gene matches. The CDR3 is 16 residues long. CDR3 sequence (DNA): TGTGCCAGCAGTCCGTGGACAGGGACCTTCACAGATACGCAGTATTTT. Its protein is CASSPWTGTFTDTQYF.

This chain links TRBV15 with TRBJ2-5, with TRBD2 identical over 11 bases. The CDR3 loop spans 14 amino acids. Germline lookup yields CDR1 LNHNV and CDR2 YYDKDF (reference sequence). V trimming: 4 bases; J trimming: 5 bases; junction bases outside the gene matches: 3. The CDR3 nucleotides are TGTGCCACCAGCACATCTAGCGGGAGGGAGACCCAGTACTTC. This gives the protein CATSTSSGRETQYF.

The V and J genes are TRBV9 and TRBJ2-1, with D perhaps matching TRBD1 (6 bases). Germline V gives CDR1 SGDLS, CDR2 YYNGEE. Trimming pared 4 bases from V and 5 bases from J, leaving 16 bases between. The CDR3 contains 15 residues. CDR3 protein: CASSTRLDRNNEQFF. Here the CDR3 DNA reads TGTGCCAGCAGCACCCGACTCGACAGGAACAATGAGCAGTTCTTC. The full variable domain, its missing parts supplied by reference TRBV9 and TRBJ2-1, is DSGVTQTPKHLITATGQRVTLRCSPRSGDLSVYWYQQSLDQGLQFLIQYYNGEERAKGNILERFSAQQFPDLHSELNLSSLELGDSALYFCASSTRLDRNNEQFFGPGTRLTVL.

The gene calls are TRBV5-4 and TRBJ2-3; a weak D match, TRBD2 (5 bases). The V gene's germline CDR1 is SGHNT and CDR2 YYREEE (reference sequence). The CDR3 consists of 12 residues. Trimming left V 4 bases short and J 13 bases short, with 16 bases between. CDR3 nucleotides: TGTGCCAGCAGCGTGCTACCCCAGGAGGAGTATTTT. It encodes CASSVLPQEEYF.

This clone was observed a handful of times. The CDR3 sequence: CASSFGGLYEQYF. The CDR3 DNA sequence: TGTGCCAGCAGCTTCGGGGGTCTCTACGAGCAGTACTTC. This rearrangement joins TRBV27 to TRBJ2-7; TRBD2 might be the D (6 bases). The V gene lost 6 bases and the J gene lost 3 bases, with 12 bases spanning the gap. CDR1 is MNHEY and CDR2 is SMNVEV in the germline V gene (reference sequence). The CDR3 sequence is 13 residues long.

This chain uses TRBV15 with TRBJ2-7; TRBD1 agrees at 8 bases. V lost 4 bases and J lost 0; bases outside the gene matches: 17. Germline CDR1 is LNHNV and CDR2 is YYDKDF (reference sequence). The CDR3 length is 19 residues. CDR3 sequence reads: CATSTRGQAILEASYEQYF. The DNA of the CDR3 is TGTGCCACCAGCACCCGGGGACAGGCAATACTGGAAGCCTCCTACGAGCAGTACTTC.

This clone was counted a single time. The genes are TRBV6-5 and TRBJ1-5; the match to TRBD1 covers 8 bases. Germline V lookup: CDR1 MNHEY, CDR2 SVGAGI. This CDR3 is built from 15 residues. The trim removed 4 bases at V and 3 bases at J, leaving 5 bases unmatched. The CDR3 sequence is CASSSGQAHNQPQHF. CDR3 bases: TGTGCCAGCAGTTCGGGACAGGCTCACAATCAGCCCCAGCATTTT.